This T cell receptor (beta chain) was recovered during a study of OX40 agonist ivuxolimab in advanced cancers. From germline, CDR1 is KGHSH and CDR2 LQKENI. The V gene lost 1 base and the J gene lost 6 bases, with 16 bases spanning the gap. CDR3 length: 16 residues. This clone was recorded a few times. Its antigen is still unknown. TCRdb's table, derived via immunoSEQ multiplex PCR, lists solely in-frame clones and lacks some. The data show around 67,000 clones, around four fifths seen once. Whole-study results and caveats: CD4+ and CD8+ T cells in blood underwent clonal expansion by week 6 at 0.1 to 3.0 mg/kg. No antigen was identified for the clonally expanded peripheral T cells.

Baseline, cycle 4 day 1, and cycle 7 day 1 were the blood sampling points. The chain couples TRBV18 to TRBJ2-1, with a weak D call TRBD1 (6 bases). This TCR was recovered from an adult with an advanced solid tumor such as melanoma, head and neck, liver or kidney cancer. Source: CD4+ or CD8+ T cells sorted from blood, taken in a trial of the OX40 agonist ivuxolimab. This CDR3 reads CASSPLGLKGGNEQFF. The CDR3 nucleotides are TGTGCCAGCTCACCACTTGGACTGAAAGGGGGCAATGAGCAGTTCTTC.